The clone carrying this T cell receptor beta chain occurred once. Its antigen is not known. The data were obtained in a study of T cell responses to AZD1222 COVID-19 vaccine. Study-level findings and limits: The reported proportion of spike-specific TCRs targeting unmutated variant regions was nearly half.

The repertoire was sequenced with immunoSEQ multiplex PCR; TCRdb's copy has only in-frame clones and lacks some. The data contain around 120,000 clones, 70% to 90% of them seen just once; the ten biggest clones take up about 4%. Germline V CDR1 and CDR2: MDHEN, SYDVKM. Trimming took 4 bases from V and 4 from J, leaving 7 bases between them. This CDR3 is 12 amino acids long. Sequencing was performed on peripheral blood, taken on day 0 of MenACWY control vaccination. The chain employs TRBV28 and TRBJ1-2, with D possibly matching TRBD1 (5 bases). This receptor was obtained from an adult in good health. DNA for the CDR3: TGTGCCAGCAGTTCAGGGATCTATGGCTACACCTTC. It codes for CASSSGIYGYTF.